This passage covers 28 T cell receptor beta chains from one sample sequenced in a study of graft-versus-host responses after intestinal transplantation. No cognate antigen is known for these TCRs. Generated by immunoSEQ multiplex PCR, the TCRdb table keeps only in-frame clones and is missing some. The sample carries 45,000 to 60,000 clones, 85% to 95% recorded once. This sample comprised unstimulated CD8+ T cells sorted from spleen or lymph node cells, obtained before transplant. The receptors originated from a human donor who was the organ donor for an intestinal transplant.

This CDR3 reads CASSQGVLLYEQYF. The CDR3 DNA reads as TGTGCCAGCAGCCAAGGGGTGCTCCTCTACGAGCAGTACTTC. This chain uses TRBV4-2 with TRBJ2-7; D unresolved. The CDR3 loop spans 14 amino acids. Germline V gene sequence: CDR1 LGHNA, CDR2 YNFKEQ. The V and J ends lost 1 base and 3 bases respectively, with 10 bases between them.

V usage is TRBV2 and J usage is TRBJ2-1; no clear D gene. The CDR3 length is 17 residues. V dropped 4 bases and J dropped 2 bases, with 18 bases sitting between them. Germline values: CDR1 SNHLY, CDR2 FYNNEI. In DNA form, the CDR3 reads TGTGCCAGCAGTGGTAGCTCTAGTCCCAACCCCTACAATGAGCAGTTCTTC. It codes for CASSGSSSPNPYNEQFF. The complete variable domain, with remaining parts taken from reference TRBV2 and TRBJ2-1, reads EPEVTQTPSHQVTQMGQEVILRCVPISNHLYFYWYRQILGQKVEFLVSFYNNEISEKSEIFDDQFSVERPDGSNFTLKIRSTKLEDSAMYFCASSGSSSPNPYNEQFFGPGTRLTVL.

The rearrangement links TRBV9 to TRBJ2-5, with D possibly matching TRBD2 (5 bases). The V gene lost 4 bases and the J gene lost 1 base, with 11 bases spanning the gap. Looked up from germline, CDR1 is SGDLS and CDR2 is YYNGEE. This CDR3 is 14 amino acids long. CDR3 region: CASSLTGIQETQYF. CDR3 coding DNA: TGTGCCAGCAGCCTTACCGGGATCCAAGAGACCCAGTACTTC.

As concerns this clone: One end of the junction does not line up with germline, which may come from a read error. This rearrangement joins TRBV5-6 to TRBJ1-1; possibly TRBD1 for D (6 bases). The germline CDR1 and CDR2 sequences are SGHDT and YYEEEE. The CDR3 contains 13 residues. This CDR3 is CASRLDRNTEAFF. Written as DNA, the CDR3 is TGTGCCAGCAGATTGGACAGGAACACTGAAGCTTTCTTT.

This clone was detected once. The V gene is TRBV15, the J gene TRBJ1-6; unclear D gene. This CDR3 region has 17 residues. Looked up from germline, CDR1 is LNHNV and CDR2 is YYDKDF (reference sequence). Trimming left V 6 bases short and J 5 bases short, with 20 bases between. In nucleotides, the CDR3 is TGTGCCACCAGTAAGACGCCGCTAATTGGGGATAATTCACCCCTCCACTTT. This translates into CATSKTPLIGDNSPLHF.

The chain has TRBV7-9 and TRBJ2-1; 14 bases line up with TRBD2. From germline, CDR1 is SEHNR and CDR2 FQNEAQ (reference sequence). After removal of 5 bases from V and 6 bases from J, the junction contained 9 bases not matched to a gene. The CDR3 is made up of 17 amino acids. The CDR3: CASSLPGGLAGGNEQFF. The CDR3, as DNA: TGTGCCAGCAGCCTCCCGGGTGGACTAGCGGGGGGCAATGAGCAGTTCTTC.

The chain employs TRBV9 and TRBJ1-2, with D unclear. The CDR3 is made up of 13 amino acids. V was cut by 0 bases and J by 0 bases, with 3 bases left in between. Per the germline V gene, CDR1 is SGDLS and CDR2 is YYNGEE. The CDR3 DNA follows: TGTGCCAGCAGCGTAGAGGCTAACTATGGCTACACCTTC. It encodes CASSVEANYGYTF. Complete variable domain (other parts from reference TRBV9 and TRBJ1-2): DSGVTQTPKHLITATGQRVTLRCSPRSGDLSVYWYQQSLDQGLQFLIQYYNGEERAKGNILERFSAQQFPDLHSELNLSSLELGDSALYFCASSVEANYGYTFGSGTRLTVV.

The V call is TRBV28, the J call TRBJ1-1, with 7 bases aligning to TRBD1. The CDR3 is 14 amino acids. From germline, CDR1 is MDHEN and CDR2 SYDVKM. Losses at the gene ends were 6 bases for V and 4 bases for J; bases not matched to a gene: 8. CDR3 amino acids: CASRPQGVGTEAFF. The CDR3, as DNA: TGTGCCAGCAGACCCCAGGGGGTGGGCACTGAAGCTTTCTTT.

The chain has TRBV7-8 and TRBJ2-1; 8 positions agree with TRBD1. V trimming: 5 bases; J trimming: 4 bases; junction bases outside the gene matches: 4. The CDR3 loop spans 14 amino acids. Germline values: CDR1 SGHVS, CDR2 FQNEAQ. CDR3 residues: CASSLWTGYNEQFF. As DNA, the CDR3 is TGTGCCAGCAGCCTGTGGACAGGGTACAATGAGCAGTTCTTC. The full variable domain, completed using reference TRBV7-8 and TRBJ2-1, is GAGVSQSPRYKVAKRGQDVALRCDPISGHVSLFWYQQALGQGPEFLTYFQNEAQLDKSGLPSDRFFAERPEGSVSTLKIQRTQQEDSAVYLCASSLWTGYNEQFFGPGTRLTVL.

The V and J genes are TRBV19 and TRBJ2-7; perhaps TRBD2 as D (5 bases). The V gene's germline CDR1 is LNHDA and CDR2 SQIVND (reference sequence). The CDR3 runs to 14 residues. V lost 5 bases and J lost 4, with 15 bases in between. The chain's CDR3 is CASSFSFEGYEQYF. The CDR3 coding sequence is TGTGCCAGTAGTTTTAGCTTTGAGGGTTACGAGCAGTACTTC.

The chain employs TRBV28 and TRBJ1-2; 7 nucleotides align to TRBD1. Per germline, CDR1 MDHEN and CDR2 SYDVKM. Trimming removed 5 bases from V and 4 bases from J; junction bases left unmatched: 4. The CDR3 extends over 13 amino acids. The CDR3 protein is CASSTGQPYGYTF. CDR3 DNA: TGTGCCAGCAGTACGGGACAGCCCTATGGCTACACCTTC.

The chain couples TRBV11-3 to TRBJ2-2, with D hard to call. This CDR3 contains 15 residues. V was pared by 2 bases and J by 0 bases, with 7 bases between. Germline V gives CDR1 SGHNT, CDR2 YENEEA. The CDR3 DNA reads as TGTGCCAGCAGCTTAAGGGCCGCGAACACCGGGGAGCTGTTTTTT. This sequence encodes CASSLRAANTGELFF.

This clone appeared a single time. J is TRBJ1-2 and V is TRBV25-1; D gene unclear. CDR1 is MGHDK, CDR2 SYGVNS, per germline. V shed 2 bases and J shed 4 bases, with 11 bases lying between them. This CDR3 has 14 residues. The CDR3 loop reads CASSETRVFYGYTF. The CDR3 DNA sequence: TGTGCCAGCAGTGAAACCCGGGTCTTCTATGGCTACACCTTC.

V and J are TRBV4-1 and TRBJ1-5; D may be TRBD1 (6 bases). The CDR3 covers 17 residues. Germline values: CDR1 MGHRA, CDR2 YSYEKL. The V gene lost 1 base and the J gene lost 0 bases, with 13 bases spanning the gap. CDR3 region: CASSQVQGLDSNQPQHF. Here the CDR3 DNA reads TGCGCCAGCAGCCAAGTCCAGGGGTTAGATAGCAATCAGCCCCAGCATTTT.

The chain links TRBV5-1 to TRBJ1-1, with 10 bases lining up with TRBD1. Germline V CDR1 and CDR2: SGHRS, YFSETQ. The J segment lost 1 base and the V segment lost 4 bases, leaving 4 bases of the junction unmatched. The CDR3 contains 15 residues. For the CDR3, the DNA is TGCGCCAGCAGCCGGGGACAGGGGCCGAACACTGAAGCTTTCTTT. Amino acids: CASSRGQGPNTEAFF.

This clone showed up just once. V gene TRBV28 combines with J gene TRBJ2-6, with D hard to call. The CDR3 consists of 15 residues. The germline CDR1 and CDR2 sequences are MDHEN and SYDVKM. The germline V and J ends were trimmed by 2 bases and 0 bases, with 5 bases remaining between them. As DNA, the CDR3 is TGTGCCAGCAGTTTAGCCGCCTCTGGGGCCAACGTCCTGACTTTC. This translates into CASSLAASGANVLTF.

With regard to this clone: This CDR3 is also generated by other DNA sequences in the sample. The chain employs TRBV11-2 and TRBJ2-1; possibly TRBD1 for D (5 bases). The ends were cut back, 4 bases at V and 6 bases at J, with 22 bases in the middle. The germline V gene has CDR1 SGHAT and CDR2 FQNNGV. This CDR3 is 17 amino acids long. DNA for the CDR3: TGTGCCAGCAGCTCAAGCACGGCAGGGTTGATTGGCAATGAGCAGTTCTTC. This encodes CASSSSTAGLIGNEQFF. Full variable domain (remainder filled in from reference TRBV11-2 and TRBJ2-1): EAGVAQSPRYKIIEKRQSVAFWCNPISGHATLYWYQQILGQGPKLLIQFQNNGVVDDSQLPKDRFSAERLKGVDSTLKIQPAKLEDSAVYLCASSSSTAGLIGNEQFFGPGTRLTVL.

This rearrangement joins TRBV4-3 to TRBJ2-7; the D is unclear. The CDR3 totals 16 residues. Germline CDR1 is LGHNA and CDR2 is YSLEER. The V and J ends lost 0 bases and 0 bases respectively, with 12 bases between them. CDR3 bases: TGCGCCAGCAGCCAAGATGAAGGCTTAAGCTCCTACGAGCAGTACTTC. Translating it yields CASSQDEGLSSYEQYF.

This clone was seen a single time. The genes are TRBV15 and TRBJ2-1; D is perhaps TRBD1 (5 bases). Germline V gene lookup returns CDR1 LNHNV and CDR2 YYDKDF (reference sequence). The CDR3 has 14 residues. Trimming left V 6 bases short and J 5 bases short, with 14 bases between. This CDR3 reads CATRTPDTNNEQFF. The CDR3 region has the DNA TGTGCCACCAGGACTCCGGACACTAACAATGAGCAGTTCTTC.

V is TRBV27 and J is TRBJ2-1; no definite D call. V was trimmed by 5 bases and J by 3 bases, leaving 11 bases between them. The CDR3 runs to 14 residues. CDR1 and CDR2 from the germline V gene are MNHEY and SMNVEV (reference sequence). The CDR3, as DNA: TGTGCCAGCAGTGTGGGCCTACTCTACAATGAGCAGTTCTTC. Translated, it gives CASSVGLLYNEQFF.

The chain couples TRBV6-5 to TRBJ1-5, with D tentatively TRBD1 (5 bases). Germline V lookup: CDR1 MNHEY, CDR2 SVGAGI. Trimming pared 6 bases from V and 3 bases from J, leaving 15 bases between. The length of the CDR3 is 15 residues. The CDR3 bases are TGTGCCAGCAGCCTGGGGGGTCCCACCAATCAGCCCCAGCATTTT. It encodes CASSLGGPTNQPQHF.

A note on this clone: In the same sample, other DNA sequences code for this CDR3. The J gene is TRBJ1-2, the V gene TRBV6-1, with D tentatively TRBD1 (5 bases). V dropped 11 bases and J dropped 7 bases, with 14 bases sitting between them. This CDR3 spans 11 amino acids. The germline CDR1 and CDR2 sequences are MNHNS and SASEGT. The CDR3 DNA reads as TGTGCCGGCGACGACAGCCTTGGCTACACCTTC. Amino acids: CAGDDSLGYTF.

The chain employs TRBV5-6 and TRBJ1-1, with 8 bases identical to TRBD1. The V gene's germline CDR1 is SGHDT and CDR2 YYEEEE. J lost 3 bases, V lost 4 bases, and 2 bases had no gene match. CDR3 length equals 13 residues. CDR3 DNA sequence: TGTGCCAGCAGCCAGGACAGGGACACTGAAGCTTTCTTT. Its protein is CASSQDRDTEAFF.

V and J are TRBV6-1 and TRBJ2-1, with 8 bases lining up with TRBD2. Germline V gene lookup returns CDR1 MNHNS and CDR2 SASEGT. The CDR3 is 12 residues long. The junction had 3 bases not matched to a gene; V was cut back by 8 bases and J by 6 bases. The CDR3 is CASSGGFNEQFF. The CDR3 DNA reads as TGTGCCAGCTCGGGAGGGTTCAATGAGCAGTTCTTC.

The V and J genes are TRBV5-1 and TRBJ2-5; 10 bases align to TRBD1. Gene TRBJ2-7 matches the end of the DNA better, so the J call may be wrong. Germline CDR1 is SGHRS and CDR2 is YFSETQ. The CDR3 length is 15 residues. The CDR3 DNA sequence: TGCGCCAGCAGCTTCGGACAGGGGGGAACCTACGAGCAGTACTTC. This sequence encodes CASSFGQGGTYEQYF.

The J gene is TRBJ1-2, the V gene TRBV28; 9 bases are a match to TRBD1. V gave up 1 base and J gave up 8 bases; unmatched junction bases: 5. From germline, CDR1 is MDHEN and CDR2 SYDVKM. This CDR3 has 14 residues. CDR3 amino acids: CASSLSAGQGGYTF. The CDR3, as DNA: TGTGCCAGCAGTTTATCCGCGGGACAGGGAGGCTACACCTTC.

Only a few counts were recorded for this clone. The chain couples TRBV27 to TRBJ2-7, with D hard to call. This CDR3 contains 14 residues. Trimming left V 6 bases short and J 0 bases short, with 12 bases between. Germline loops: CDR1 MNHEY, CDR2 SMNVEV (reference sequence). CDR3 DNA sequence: TGTGCCAGCAGGTTACAGACGAGCTCCTACGAGCAGTACTTC. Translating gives CASRLQTSSYEQYF.

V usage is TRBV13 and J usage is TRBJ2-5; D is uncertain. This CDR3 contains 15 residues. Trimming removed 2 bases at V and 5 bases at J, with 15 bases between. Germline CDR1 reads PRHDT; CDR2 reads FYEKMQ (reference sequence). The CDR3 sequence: CASSLTLRPGETQYF. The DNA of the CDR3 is TGTGCCAGCAGCTTAACCCTTCGTCCGGGCGAGACCCAGTACTTC.